Listed here are 23 T cell receptor beta chains from one sample, sequenced in a study of neoadjuvant anti-PD-1 for oral cavity cancer. Repertoires were generated with immunoSEQ multiplex PCR, while TCRdb's copy carries only in-frame clones and drops some. The table lists 25,000 or so clones, 27% of them singletons. Stated time point: after neoadjuvant nivolumab, at surgical resection. The sample consisted of tumor tissue, taken after nivolumab (anti-PD-1) treatment. These receptor sequences come from a person between 35 and 79 years old with oral cavity squamous cell carcinoma.

The V gene is TRBV4-1, the J gene TRBJ2-7; 13 nucleotides agree with TRBD2. CDR1 MGHRA and CDR2 YSYEKL come from the germline V gene. With V trimmed by 2 bases and J by 0 bases, 7 bases remained unmatched. CDR3 length: 18 residues. The CDR3 coding sequence is TGCGCCAGCAGCCAACCGGGACTAGCGGGATACAGCTCCTACGAGCAGTACTTC. This translates into CASSQPGLAGYSSYEQYF.

The rearrangement links TRBV9 to TRBJ1-1; D not resolved. This CDR3 is 15 amino acids long. V was shortened by 0 bases and J by 1 base, with 10 bases between the two germline ends. The germline gives CDR1 SGDLS, CDR2 YYNGEE. In nucleotides, the CDR3 is TGTGCCAGCAGCGTAGAAGGAGCAGGGAACACTGAAGCTTTCTTT. Protein product: CASSVEGAGNTEAFF.

This clone has more than one count but fewer than ten. The V call is TRBV27, the J call TRBJ2-3; 7 bases agree with TRBD1. The CDR3 spans 15 residues. The V segment lost 8 bases and the J segment 6 bases; nucleotides outside the gene matches: 14. From germline, CDR1 is MNHEY and CDR2 SMNVEV (reference sequence). CDR3 residues: CASSRGRGSLDTQYF. CDR3 in DNA: TGTGCCAGCTCCCGGGGCAGGGGGTCGTTGGATACGCAGTATTTT.

This chain links TRBV30 with TRBJ1-5; D call uncertain. Trimming shortened V by 1 base and J by 6 bases, and 16 bases separated the two germline ends. CDR1 GTSNPN and CDR2 SVGIG come from the germline V gene (reference sequence). CDR3 length: 15 residues. CDR3 sequence: CAWSAVLGSGQPQHF. The CDR3 DNA follows: TGTGCCTGGAGTGCAGTACTAGGGTCGGGTCAGCCCCAGCATTTT.

The rearrangement joins TRBV30 to TRBJ1-6, with a tentative D call TRBD1 (5 bases). CDR3 length: 13 residues. Germline assignment: CDR1 GTSNPN and CDR2 SVGIG (reference sequence). V lost 4 bases and J lost 8, with 12 bases in between. CDR3: CAWKGRVYSPLHF. CDR3 DNA: TGTGCCTGGAAAGGCAGGGTTTATTCACCCCTCCACTTT.

DNA of the CDR3: TGCGCCAGCAGCTTAGGGCCTAGCGGGACCTACGAGCAGTACTTC. It translates to CASSLGPSGTYEQYF. V and J are TRBV5-1 and TRBJ2-7, with TRBD2 matching over 9 bases. In germline, CDR1 is SGHRS, CDR2 YFSETQ. CDR3 length: 15 residues. J gave up 2 bases and V 2 bases, and 5 bases lay outside the gene matches.

This chain uses TRBV7-8 with TRBJ2-3; the D is unclear. CDR3 size: 17 residues. Looked up from germline, CDR1 is SGHVS and CDR2 is FQNEAQ. Trimming shortened V by 5 bases and J by 1 base, and 19 bases separated the two germline ends. Here the CDR3 DNA reads TGTGCCAGCAGCACCCCTGGGAAGATGATCGGCACAGATACGCAGTATTTT. Its translation: CASSTPGKMIGTDTQYF.

This clone was detected a few times. The chain has TRBV6-5 and TRBJ2-3, with D unresolved. Germline CDR1 reads MNHEY; CDR2 reads SVGAGI. V was shortened by 6 bases and J by 5 bases, with 12 bases between the two germline ends. The CDR3 totals 13 residues. The CDR3 spells CASSLAMGDTQYF. DNA for the CDR3: TGTGCCAGCAGCCTCGCCATGGGAGATACGCAGTATTTT.

The rearrangement uses TRBV7-2 and TRBJ2-1, with TRBD2 as a possible D gene (6 bases). Germline V gene sequence: CDR1 SGHTA, CDR2 FQGNSA. The CDR3 totals 17 residues. Trimming took 1 base from V and 2 from J, leaving 15 bases between them. The CDR3, as DNA: TGTGCCAGCAGCTTAGATGGCCCCGCGGGGCCCTACAATGAGCAGTTCTTC. Translation gives CASSLDGPAGPYNEQFF.

V and J are TRBV27 and TRBJ2-6; D is unclear. V lost 8 bases, J lost 4 bases, and 9 bases lay in between. Germline V gene data show CDR1 as MNHEY and CDR2 as SMNVEV (reference sequence). The CDR3 extends over 13 amino acids. CDR3 sequence reads: CASGQAGANVLTF. The CDR3 bases are TGTGCCAGCGGGCAGGCCGGGGCCAACGTCCTGACTTTC. The full variable domain, in which reference TRBV27 and TRBJ2-6 provide the parts outside the CDR3, is EAQVTQNPRYLITVTGKKLTVTCSQNMNHEYMSWYRQDPGLGLRQIYYSMNVEVTDKGDVPEGYKVSRKEKRNFPLILESPSPNQTSLYFCASGQAGANVLTFGAGSRLTVL.

The rearrangement uses TRBV5-4 and TRBJ2-5; D gene uncertain. V dropped 5 bases and J dropped 5 bases, with 13 bases sitting between them. The CDR3 spans 13 residues. Germline V gene sequence: CDR1 SGHNT, CDR2 YYREEE (reference sequence). This CDR3 is CASSRRIGETQYF. For the CDR3, the DNA is TGTGCCAGCAGTCGCAGGATTGGGGAGACCCAGTACTTC.

This clone is large by share. The V gene is TRBV6-6, the J gene TRBJ2-7; 7 bases line up with TRBD1. The trim removed 8 bases at V and 5 bases at J, leaving 9 bases unmatched. CDR3 length: 13 residues. From germline, CDR1 is MNHNY and CDR2 SVGAGI (reference sequence). The CDR3 sequence: CASSGQSAHEQYF. The CDR3 coding sequence is TGTGCCAGCTCGGGACAGTCCGCCCACGAGCAGTACTTC.

This clone was found a few times. The chain carries TRBV7-9 and TRBJ1-1; 8 bases agree with TRBD1. The CDR3 runs to 15 residues. Germline CDR1 SEHNR, CDR2 FQNEAQ (reference sequence). The V segment lost 2 bases and the J segment 5 bases; nucleotides outside the gene matches: 7. The chain's CDR3 is CASSLQGAFRTEAFF. The CDR3 DNA reads TGTGCCAGCAGCTTACAGGGGGCATTTCGTACTGAAGCTTTCTTT.

CDR3 sequence (DNA): TGTGCCAGCACCCCCCTTGGGGGGGCTTATGGCTACACCTTC. Translating it yields CASTPLGGAYGYTF. The V and J genes are TRBV6-5 and TRBJ1-2; tentative D call: TRBD1 (6 bases). Germline V gene lookup returns CDR1 MNHEY and CDR2 SVGAGI. The CDR3 sequence is 14 residues long. V lost 7 bases, J lost 5 bases, and 17 bases lay in between.

The chain uses TRBV11-2 and TRBJ1-1; 9 positions match TRBD1. This CDR3 contains 18 residues. CDR1 SGHAT and CDR2 FQNNGV come from the germline V gene. V was clipped by 4 bases and J by 4 bases; unmatched bases: 16. The CDR3 here is CASSWGTGTGWRSTEAFF. DNA for the CDR3: TGTGCCAGCAGCTGGGGAACCGGGACAGGGTGGCGAAGCACTGAAGCTTTCTTT.

This clone was seen more than once but under ten times. The CDR3 DNA sequence: TGTGCCAGCTCACCTTCTAGGACCGACTACGAGCAGTACTTC. Its translation: CASSPSRTDYEQYF. The chain carries TRBV18 and TRBJ2-7; no firm D call. Germline CDR1 and CDR2: KGHSH and LQKENI. Trimming stripped 3 bases from V and 3 bases from J, with 12 bases between. The CDR3 totals 14 residues.

This clone counts as medium-sized. The chain has TRBV10-2 and TRBJ2-5, with no clear D. Trimming removed 0 bases from V and 5 bases from J, with 7 bases in between. Germline V CDR1 and CDR2: WSHSY, SAAADI. The CDR3 is made up of 13 amino acids. CDR3 nucleotides: TGCGCCAGCAGTGAGTCCACCTGGGAGACCCAGTACTTC. This sequence encodes CASSESTWETQYF.

The genes are TRBV15 and TRBJ2-5; possibly TRBD1 for D (5 bases). Germline values: CDR1 LNHNV, CDR2 YYDKDF (reference sequence). The V gene lost 0 bases and the J gene lost 9 bases, with 14 bases spanning the gap. The CDR3 is 14 amino acids. The CDR3 loop reads CATSRDQGLGAQYF. CDR3 DNA sequence: TGTGCCACCAGCAGAGATCAGGGCCTAGGGGCCCAGTACTTC.

The sample holds a few counts of this clone. The chain combines TRBV18 with TRBJ1-5; maybe TRBD1 (5 bases). V lost 6 bases to trimming and J lost 3 bases, with 9 bases between them. CDR3 length equals 13 residues. Germline CDR1 is KGHSH and CDR2 is LQKENI. CDR3 amino acids: CASSDSPNQPQHF. The CDR3 bases are TGTGCCAGCTCCGACAGCCCCAATCAGCCCCAGCATTTT.

The chain recombines TRBV6-5 with TRBJ2-7; perhaps TRBD2 as D (5 bases). Germline CDR1 reads MNHEY; CDR2 reads SVGAGI. The CDR3 totals 15 residues. V was shortened by 2 bases and J by 3 bases, with 14 bases between the two germline ends. CDR3 DNA sequence: TGTGCCAGCAGTTACCGGCTAGCACCATTCTACGAGCAGTACTTC. This codes for CASSYRLAPFYEQYF.

The J gene is TRBJ1-2, the V gene TRBV7-9, with TRBD1 matching 9 bases. CDR3 length: 13 residues. Germline V gene lookup returns CDR1 SEHNR and CDR2 FQNEAQ (reference sequence). J was trimmed by 5 bases and V by 5 bases; bases with no gene match: 3. CDR3 nucleotides: TGTGCCAGCAGCGCCGGGACAGGGTATGGCTACACCTTC. Its protein product is CASSAGTGYGYTF.

This clone has just a few counts. The genes are TRBV19 and TRBJ2-1; 8 bases match TRBD2. Per germline, CDR1 LNHDA and CDR2 SQIVND (reference sequence). This CDR3 has 14 amino acids. Germline trimming cut 6 bases from V and 7 bases from J; bases unmatched to any gene: 8. CDR3 DNA sequence: TGTGCCAGTAGGAGGGGACTAGACCGGAATGAGCAGTTCTTC. Amino acid sequence: CASRRGLDRNEQFF.

This clone is medium-sized. The chain carries TRBV21-1 and TRBJ2-3; TRBD2 is taken as the D call from the table, unchecked against the DNA. TRBV21-1 is a recognized pseudogene. The CDR3 consists of 14 residues. The CDR3 DNA reads TGTGCCAGCAGCAAGACGGGGGGCACAGATACGCAGTATTTT. Its protein product is CASSKTGGTDTQYF.